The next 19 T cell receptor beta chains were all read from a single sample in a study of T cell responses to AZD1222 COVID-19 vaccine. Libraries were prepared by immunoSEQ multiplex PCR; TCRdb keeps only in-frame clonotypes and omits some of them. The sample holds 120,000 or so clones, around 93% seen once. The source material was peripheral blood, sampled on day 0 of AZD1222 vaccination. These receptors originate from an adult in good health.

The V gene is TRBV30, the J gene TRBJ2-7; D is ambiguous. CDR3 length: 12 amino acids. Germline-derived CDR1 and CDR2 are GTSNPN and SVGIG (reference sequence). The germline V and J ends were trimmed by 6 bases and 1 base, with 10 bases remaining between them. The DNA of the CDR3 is TGTGCCTGCCATAAAGCTTCCTACGAGCAGTACTTC. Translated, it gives CACHKASYEQYF.

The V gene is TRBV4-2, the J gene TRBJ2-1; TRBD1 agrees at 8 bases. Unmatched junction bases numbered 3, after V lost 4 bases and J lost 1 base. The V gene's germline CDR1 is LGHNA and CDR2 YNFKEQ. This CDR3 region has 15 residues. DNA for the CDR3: TGTGCCAGCAGCCTAACAGGGGGGTCCTACAATGAGCAGTTCTTC. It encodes CASSLTGGSYNEQFF.

The CDR3 DNA reads as TGTGCCAGCAGCTCAGGGGTTCCGGGGGATACGCAGTATTTT. Translation: CASSSGVPGDTQYF. The chain recombines TRBV7-3 with TRBJ2-3; weak D call: TRBD1 (6 bases). The CDR3 has 14 residues. In germline, CDR1 is SGHTA, CDR2 FQGTGA. Trimming left V 4 bases short and J 6 bases short, with 14 bases between.

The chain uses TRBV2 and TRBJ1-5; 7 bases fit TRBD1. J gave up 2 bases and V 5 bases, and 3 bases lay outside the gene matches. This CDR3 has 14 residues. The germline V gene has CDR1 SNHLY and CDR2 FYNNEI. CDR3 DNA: TGTGCCAGCAGTTCCGACAGGGGCAATCAGCCCCAGCATTTT. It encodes CASSSDRGNQPQHF.

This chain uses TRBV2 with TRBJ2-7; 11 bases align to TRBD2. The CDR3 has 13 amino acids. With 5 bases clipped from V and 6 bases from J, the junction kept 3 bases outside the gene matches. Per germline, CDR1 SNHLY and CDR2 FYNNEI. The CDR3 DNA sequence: TGTGCCAGCAGTTCACTAGCGGGAGCCGAGCAGTACTTC. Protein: CASSSLAGAEQYF.

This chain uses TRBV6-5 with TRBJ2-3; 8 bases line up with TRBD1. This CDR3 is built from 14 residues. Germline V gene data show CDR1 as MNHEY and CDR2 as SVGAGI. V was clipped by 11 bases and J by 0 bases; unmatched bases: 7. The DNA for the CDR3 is TGTGCCGGCTCGACAGGGGCTAGCACAGATACGCAGTATTTT. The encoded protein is CAGSTGASTDTQYF.

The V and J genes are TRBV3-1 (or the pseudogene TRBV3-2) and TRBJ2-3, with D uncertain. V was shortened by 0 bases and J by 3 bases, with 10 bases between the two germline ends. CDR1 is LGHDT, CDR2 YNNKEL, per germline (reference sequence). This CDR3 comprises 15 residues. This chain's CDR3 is CASSQESKGTDTQYF. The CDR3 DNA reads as TGTGCCAGCAGCCAAGAGTCGAAGGGAACAGATACGCAGTATTTT.

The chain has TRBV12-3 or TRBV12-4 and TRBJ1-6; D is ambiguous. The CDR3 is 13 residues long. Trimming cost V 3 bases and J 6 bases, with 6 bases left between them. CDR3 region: CASSLQVNSPLHF. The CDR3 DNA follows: TGTGCCAGCAGTTTGCAGGTTAATTCACCCCTCCACTTT.

The CDR3 DNA reads TGTGCCTGGAGTGTAACGGGAGGATACGACGAGCAGTACTTC. It translates to CAWSVTGGYDEQYF. The chain is built from TRBV30 and TRBJ2-7, with 7 bases lining up with TRBD2. This CDR3 contains 14 residues. J was trimmed by 5 bases and V by 0 bases; bases with no gene match: 7. CDR1 is GTSNPN, CDR2 SVGIG, per germline (reference sequence).

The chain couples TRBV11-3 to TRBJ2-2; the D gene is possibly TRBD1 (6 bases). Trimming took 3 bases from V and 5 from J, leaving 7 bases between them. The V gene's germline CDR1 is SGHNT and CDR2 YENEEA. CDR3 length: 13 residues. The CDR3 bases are TGTGCCAGCAGCTTGAGGGGGACCGGGGAGCTGTTTTTT. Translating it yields CASSLRGTGELFF.

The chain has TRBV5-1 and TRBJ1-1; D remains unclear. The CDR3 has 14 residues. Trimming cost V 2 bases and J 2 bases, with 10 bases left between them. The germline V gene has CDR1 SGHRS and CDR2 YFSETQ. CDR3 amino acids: CASSFMTINTEAFF. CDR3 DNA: TGCGCCAGCAGCTTCATGACTATCAACACTGAAGCTTTCTTT.

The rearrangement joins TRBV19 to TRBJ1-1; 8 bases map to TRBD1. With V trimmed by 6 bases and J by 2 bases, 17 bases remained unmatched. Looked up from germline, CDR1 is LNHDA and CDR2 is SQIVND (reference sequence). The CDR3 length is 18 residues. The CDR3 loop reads CASSRATGTGRENTEAFF. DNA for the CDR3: TGTGCCAGTAGCAGGGCAACCGGGACAGGACGAGAAAACACTGAAGCTTTCTTT.

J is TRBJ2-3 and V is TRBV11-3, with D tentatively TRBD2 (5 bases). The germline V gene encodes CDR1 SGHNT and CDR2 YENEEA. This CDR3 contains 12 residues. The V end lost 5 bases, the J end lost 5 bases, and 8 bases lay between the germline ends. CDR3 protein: CASSPEGDTQYF. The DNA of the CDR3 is TGTGCCAGCAGCCCCGAGGGAGATACGCAGTATTTT.

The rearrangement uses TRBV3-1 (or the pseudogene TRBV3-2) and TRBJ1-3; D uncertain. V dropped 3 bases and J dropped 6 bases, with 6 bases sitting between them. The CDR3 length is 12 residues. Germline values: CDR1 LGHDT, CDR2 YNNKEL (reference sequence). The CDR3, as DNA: TGTGCCAGCAGCCATGGAGAAAACACCATATATTTT. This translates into CASSHGENTIYF.

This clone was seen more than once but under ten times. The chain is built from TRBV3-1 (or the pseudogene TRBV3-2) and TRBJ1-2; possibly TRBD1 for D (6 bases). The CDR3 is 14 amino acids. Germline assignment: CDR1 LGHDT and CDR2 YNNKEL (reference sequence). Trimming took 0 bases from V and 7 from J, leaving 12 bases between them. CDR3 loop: CASSQDWTARGYTF. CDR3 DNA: TGTGCCAGCAGCCAAGATTGGACAGCGCGTGGCTACACCTTC.

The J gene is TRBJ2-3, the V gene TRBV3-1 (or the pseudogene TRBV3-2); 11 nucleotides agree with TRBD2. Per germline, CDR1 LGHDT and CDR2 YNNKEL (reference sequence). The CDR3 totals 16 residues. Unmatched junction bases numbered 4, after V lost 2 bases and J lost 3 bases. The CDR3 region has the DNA TGTGCCAGCAGCCAACTAGCGGGAGGTCGGACAGATACGCAGTATTTT. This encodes CASSQLAGGRTDTQYF.

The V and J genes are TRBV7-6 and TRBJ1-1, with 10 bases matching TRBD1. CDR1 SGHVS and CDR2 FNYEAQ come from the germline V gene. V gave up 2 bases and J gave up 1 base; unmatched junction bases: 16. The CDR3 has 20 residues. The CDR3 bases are TGTGCCAGCAGCTTATCTAGGACAGGGGGTGGTAGGTGGACGAACACTGAAGCTTTCTTT. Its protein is CASSLSRTGGGRWTNTEAFF.

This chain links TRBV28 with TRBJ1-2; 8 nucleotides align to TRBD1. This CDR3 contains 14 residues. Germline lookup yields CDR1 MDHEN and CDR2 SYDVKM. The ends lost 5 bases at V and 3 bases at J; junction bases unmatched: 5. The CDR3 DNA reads TGTGCCAGCAGTCACCCGACAGGGGACTATGGCTACACCTTC. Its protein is CASSHPTGDYGYTF.

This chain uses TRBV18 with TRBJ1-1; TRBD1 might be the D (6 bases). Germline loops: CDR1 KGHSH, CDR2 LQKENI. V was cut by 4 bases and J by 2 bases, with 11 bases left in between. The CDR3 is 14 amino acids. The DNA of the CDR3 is TGTGCCAGCTCACTAAAGACAGGAAACACTGAAGCTTTCTTT. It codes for CASSLKTGNTEAFF.